This TCR beta chain was identified during a study of blood T cell repertoires in COVID-19. Study-level background: Material from acute and convalescent COVID-19 was sourced from the United States, Italy and Spain. PBMCs, B-cell-depleted T cells, or T cells provided the cDNA or gDNA that made up the material.

Trimming removed 0 bases from V and 2 bases from J, with 12 bases in between. This CDR3 contains 16 residues. Looked up from germline, CDR1 is SGDLS and CDR2 is YYNGEE. Authors' methods: For nucleated cells, counts were estimated from reference gene primer amplification. The assay was immunoSEQ multiplex PCR, and TCRdb's table has in-frame clones only and misses some. That table furnishes V, J and clone size, whereas the DNA furnished D and trimming. The table includes around 220,000 clones, over 80% detected once. The V gene is TRBV9, the J gene TRBJ2-1; tentative D call: TRBD2 (6 bases). The TCR sequence derives from a human donor in a cohort sampled during active COVID-19. Sequenced: peripheral blood. DNA of the CDR3: TGTGCCAGCAGCGTAGAGGAGACTAGGCCCTACAATGAGCAGTTCTTC. Protein product: CASSVEETRPYNEQFF.